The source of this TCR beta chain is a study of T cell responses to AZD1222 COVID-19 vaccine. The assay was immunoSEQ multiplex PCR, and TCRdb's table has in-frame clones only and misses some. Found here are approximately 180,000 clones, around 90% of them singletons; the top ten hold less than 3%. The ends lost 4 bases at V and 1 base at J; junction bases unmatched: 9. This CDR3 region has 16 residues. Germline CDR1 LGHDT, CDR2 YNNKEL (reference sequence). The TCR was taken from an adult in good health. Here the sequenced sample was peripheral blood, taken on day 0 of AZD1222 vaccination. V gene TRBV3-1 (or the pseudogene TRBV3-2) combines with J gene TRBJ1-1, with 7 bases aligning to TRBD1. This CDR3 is CASSPFYRGRNTEAFF. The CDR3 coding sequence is TGTGCCAGCAGCCCATTTTACAGGGGCCGGAACACTGAAGCTTTCTTT.